Shown below are 9 T cell receptor beta chains from a single sample sequenced in a study of cytomegalovirus exposure and HLA in healthy donors (TCRdb year 2017). Libraries came from the immunoSEQ multiplex PCR assay. For the multiplex PCR, a mixture combining 60 forward primers for TCR Vbeta segments and 13 reverse primers for TCR Jbeta segments was used. This immuneACCESS table, as held by TCRdb, lists in-frame sequences with V and J called but not all clones. Of the missing ones, under half trace to an unresolved V gene in checked studies; the others have no known cause. The sample table holds around 200,000 clones, of which around two thirds were seen once. The ten largest account for under 3% of the sample. Sequenced: PBMCs. The receptor source for this set is a man aged 35 to 55 in good health and CMV-seronegative.

The chain joins TRBV29-1 to TRBJ2-3; TRBD2 agrees at 7 bases. There are 12 residues in the CDR3. CDR1 SQVTM and CDR2 ANQGSEA come from the germline V gene. CDR3 nucleotide sequence: TGCACCGGGACTACCCCGGGGGATACGCAGTATTTT. Its protein is CTGTTPGDTQYF.

Only a few counts were recorded for this clone. CDR3 protein: CASSEAGYPTDTQYF. CDR3 coding DNA: TGTGCCAGCAGCGAAGCGGGGTATCCCACAGATACGCAGTATTTT. The gene calls are TRBV7-2 and TRBJ2-3; 7 bases match TRBD2. The CDR3 consists of 15 residues. Germline trimming cut 5 bases from V and 2 bases from J; bases unmatched to any gene: 7. The germline V gene encodes CDR1 SGHTA and CDR2 FQGNSA.

This clone was recorded only once. V gene TRBV25-1 combines with J gene TRBJ1-1, with a possible D match to TRBD1 (6 bases). V lost 2 bases to trimming and J lost 0 bases, with 10 bases between them. This CDR3 spans 15 amino acids. Germline V gene lookup returns CDR1 MGHDK and CDR2 SYGVNS. Written as DNA, the CDR3 is TGTGCCAGCAGTGAACCAGGACAGTTGAACACTGAAGCTTTCTTT. As protein: CASSEPGQLNTEAFF.

This chain links TRBV9 with TRBJ2-5; weak D call: TRBD1 (5 bases). With 0 bases removed from V and 2 bases from J, the gap between germline ends came to 8 bases. This CDR3 is built from 14 residues. Germline assignment: CDR1 SGDLS and CDR2 YYNGEE. CDR3 protein: CASSVAGAQETQYF. CDR3 coding DNA: TGTGCCAGCAGCGTAGCTGGGGCACAAGAGACCCAGTACTTC.

The genes are TRBV6-1 and TRBJ1-4; tentatively, D is TRBD1 (5 bases). Germline values: CDR1 MNHNS, CDR2 SASEGT. The CDR3 is 17 residues long. Deletions cut 4 bases from V and 0 bases from J, with 15 bases between. CDR3 DNA sequence: TGTGCCAGCAGTGGACCGCGGGACGCAGCAACTAATGAAAAACTGTTTTTT. This translates into CASSGPRDAATNEKLFF.

The V call is TRBV5-1, the J call TRBJ2-2; D is unresolved. The CDR3 length is 15 residues. Germline CDR1 SGHRS, CDR2 YFSETQ. The germline V and J ends were trimmed by 0 bases and 2 bases, with 8 bases remaining between them. Written as DNA, the CDR3 is TGCGCCAGCAGCTTGGCGCGTCCAAACACCGGGGAGCTGTTTTTT. This codes for CASSLARPNTGELFF.

Remarks on this clone: One end of the junction varies from germline; a read error may be responsible. This chain links TRBV7-9 with TRBJ2-7, with 8 bases matching TRBD2. The CDR3 runs 15 residues. Germline values: CDR1 SEHNR, CDR2 FQNEAQ (reference sequence). CDR3 sequence (DNA): TGTTCCAGCAGCCGGGAGGGGACGGGGGTTTACGAGCAGTACTTC. This encodes CSSSREGTGVYEQYF.

CDR3 bases: TGTGCCAGCAGCCAAACCAGCGGGGGCAACTCCTACGAGCAGTACTTC. Its protein product is CASSQTSGGNSYEQYF. The gene calls are TRBV4-2 and TRBJ2-7; 8 bases are shared with TRBD2. Looked up from germline, CDR1 is LGHNA and CDR2 is YNFKEQ. V shed 2 bases, J shed 0 bases, and the junction held 6 bases outside the gene matches. This CDR3 has 16 residues.

The V gene is TRBV7-2, the J gene TRBJ2-7, with 8 bases identical to TRBD1. The junction had 9 bases not matched to a gene; V was cut back by 5 bases and J by 12 bases. This CDR3 has 12 amino acids. Germline CDR1 SGHTA, CDR2 FQGNSA. The CDR3 is CASSPLLGQAYF. In DNA form, the CDR3 reads TGTGCCAGCAGCCCGCTCTTGGGACAGGCGTACTTC. Drawing the rest from reference TRBV7-2 and TRBJ2-7, the complete variable domain is GAGVSQSPSNKVTEKGKDVELRCDPISGHTALYWYRQSLGQGLEFLIYFQGNSAPDKSGLPSDRFSAERTGGSVSTLTIQRTQQEDSAVYLCASSPLLGQAYFGPGTRLTVT.